One TCR beta chain is described in this entry. Its antigen is not identified. The data originate from a study of long-term antiretroviral therapy in people with HIV. For the study at large: There is a gap of about a decade between the earliest samples and the later 2015 immediate-ART recommendation.

Findings of the study overall: ART adherence, viral resistance and therapy changes were not recorded. Repertoires with HIV possessed tighter CDR3 length spans than those of controls.

The length of the CDR3 is 13 residues. Per germline, CDR1 MNHNS and CDR2 SASEGT. The V gene end was trimmed by 4 bases and the J gene end by 6 bases; junction bases not matched to a gene: 5. Sequencing used immunoSEQ v3.0 at survey level. Using immunoSEQ multiplex PCR, the repertoire was profiled, and TCRdb retains in-frame clones only, with some absent. The sample records about 35,000 clones, about 70% being singletons. All participants with HIV were treated in the United States. This rearrangement joins TRBV6-1 to TRBJ1-1; 7 nucleotides line up with TRBD1. The sequencing used unsorted PBMCs, collected 3 years after starting antiretroviral therapy. This TCR came from a man in his fifties with HIV. CDR3 DNA sequence: TGTGCCAGCAGTGGACAGGGCATGTCTGAAGCTTTCTTT. Protein: CASSGQGMSEAFF.